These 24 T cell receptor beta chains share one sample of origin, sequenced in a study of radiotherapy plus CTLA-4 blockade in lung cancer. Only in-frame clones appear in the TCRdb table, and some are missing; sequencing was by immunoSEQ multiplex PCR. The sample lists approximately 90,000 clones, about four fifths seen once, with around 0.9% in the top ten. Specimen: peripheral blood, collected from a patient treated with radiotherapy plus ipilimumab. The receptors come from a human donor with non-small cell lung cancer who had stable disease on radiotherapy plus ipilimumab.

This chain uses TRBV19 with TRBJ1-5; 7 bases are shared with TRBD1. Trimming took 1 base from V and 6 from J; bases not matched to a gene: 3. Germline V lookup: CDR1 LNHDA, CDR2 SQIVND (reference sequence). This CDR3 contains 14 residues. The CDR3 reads CASSIGRGRQPQHF. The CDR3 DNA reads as TGTGCCAGTAGTATAGGAAGGGGGCGTCAGCCCCAGCATTTT. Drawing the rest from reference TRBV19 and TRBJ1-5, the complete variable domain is DGGITQSPKYLFRKEGQNVTLSCEQNLNHDAMYWYRQDPGQGLRLIYYSQIVNDFQKGDIAEGYSVSREKKESFPLTVTSAQKNPTAFYLCASSIGRGRQPQHFGDGTRLSIL.

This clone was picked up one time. The CDR3 loop is CASRATGPTGELFF. The CDR3 nucleotides are TGTGCCAGCAGGGCCACAGGTCCCACCGGGGAGCTGTTTTTT. The V gene is TRBV2, the J gene TRBJ2-2; D may be TRBD1 (5 bases). Trimming took 6 bases from V and 4 from J, leaving 12 bases between them. Germline loops: CDR1 SNHLY, CDR2 FYNNEI. This CDR3 is 14 amino acids long.

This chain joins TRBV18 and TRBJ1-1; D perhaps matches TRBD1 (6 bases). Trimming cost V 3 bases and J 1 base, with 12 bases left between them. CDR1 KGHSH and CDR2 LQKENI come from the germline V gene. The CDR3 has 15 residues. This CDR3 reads CASSPAARGNTEAFF. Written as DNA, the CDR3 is TGTGCCAGCTCACCCGCGGCCAGGGGGAACACTGAAGCTTTCTTT.

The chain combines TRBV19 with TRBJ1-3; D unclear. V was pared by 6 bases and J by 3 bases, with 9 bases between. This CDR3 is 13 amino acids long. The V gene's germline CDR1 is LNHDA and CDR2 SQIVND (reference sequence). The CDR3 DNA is TGTGCCAGTAGGGCTGAAGGTGGAAACACCATATATTTT. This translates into CASRAEGGNTIYF. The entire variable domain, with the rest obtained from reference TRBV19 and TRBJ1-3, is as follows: DGGITQSPKYLFRKEGQNVTLSCEQNLNHDAMYWYRQDPGQGLRLIYYSQIVNDFQKGDIAEGYSVSREKKESFPLTVTSAQKNPTAFYLCASRAEGGNTIYFGEGSWLTVV.

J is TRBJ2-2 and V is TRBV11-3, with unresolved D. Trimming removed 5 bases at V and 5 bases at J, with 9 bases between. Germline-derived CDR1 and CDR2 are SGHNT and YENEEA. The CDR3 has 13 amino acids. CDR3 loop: CASSQGPTGELFF. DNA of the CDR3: TGTGCCAGCAGCCAAGGGCCTACCGGGGAGCTGTTTTTT.

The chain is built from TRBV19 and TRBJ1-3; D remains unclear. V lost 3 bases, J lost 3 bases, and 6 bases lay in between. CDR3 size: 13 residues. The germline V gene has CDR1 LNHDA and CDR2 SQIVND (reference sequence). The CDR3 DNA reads TGTGCCAGTAGTATTACCAGTGGAAACACCATATATTTT. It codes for CASSITSGNTIYF. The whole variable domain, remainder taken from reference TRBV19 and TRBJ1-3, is DGGITQSPKYLFRKEGQNVTLSCEQNLNHDAMYWYRQDPGQGLRLIYYSQIVNDFQKGDIAEGYSVSREKKESFPLTVTSAQKNPTAFYLCASSITSGNTIYFGEGSWLTVV.

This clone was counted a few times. Here the CDR3 reads CASSPQGPGANVLTF. In nucleotides, the CDR3 is TGTGCCAGCAGCCCGCAGGGACCCGGGGCCAACGTCCTGACTTTC. V is TRBV7-3 and J is TRBJ2-6; D is perhaps TRBD1 or TRBD2 (5 bases each). The germline V and J ends were trimmed by 5 bases and 4 bases, with 12 bases remaining between them. Germline V gene data show CDR1 as SGHTA and CDR2 as FQGTGA. CDR3 length equals 15 residues.

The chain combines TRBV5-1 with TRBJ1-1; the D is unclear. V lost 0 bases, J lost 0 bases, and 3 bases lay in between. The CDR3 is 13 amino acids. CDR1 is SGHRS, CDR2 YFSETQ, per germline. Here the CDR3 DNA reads TGCGCCAGCAGCTTGGTGGTGAACACTGAAGCTTTCTTT. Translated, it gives CASSLVVNTEAFF. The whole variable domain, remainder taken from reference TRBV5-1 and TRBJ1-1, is KAGVTQTPRYLIKTRGQQVTLSCSPISGHRSVSWYQQTPGQGLQFLFEYFSETQRNKGNFPGRFSGRQFSNSRSEMNVSTLELGDSALYLCASSLVVNTEAFFGQGTRLTVV.

CDR3 sequence (DNA): TGTGCCAGCAGTTTAACCGGGACTAGCGCCTCCTACGAGCAGTACTTC. Its translation: CASSLTGTSASYEQYF. J is TRBJ2-7 and V is TRBV27; TRBD2 matches at 10 bases. This CDR3 contains 16 residues. The J segment lost 0 bases and the V segment lost 2 bases, leaving 4 bases of the junction unmatched. The germline V gene encodes CDR1 MNHEY and CDR2 SMNVEV (reference sequence).

CDR3 sequence: CASSVGGNSPLHF. Here the CDR3 DNA reads TGTGCCAGCAGTGTGGGGGGAAATTCACCCCTCCACTTT. This chain joins TRBV2 and TRBJ1-6; possible D gene TRBD1, 5 bases. Trimming removed 4 bases from V and 7 bases from J, with 8 bases in between. The germline CDR1 and CDR2 sequences are SNHLY and FYNNEI. CDR3 length equals 13 residues. Full variable domain (outside the CDR3, taken from reference TRBV2 and TRBJ1-6): EPEVTQTPSHQVTQMGQEVILRCVPISNHLYFYWYRQILGQKVEFLVSFYNNEISEKSEIFDDQFSVERPDGSNFTLKIRSTKLEDSAMYFCASSVGGNSPLHFGNGTRLTVT.

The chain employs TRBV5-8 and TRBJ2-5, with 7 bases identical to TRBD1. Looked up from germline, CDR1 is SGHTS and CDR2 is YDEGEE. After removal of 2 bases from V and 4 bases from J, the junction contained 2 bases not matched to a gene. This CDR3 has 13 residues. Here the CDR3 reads CASSLQGRETQYF. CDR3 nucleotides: TGTGCCAGCAGCTTACAGGGGCGAGAGACCCAGTACTTC. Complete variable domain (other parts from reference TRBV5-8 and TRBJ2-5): EAGVTQSPTHLIKTRGQQATLRCSPISGHTSVYWYQQALGLGLQFLLWYDEGEERNRGNFPPRFSGRQFPNYSSELNVNALELEDSALYLCASSLQGRETQYFGPGTRLLVL.

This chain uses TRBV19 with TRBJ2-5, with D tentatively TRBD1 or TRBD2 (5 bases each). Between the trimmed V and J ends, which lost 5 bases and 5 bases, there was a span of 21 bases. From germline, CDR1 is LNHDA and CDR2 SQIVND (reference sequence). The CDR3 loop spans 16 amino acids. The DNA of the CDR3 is TGTGCCAGTAGTGGGGCTAAACAGGCCTGGGAGGAGACCCAGTACTTC. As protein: CASSGAKQAWEETQYF.

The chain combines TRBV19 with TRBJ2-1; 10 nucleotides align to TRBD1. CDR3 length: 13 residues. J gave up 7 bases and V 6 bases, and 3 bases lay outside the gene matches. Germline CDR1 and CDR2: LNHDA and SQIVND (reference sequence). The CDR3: CASRWDRGNEQFF. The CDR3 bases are TGTGCCAGTAGGTGGGACAGGGGTAATGAGCAGTTCTTC.

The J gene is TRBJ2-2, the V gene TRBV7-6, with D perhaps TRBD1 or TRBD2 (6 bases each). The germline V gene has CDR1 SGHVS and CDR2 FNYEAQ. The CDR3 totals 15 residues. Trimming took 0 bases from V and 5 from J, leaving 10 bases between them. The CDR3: CASSLAGGPTGELFF. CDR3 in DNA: TGTGCCAGCAGCTTAGCGGGGGGCCCGACCGGGGAGCTGTTTTTT.

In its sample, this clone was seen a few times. The CDR3, as DNA: TGTGCCTGGAGTGTACTGGCAGTGAACACTGAAGCTTTCTTT. Its translation is CAWSVLAVNTEAFF. The chain links TRBV30 to TRBJ1-1; D gene unclear. Trimming stripped 0 bases from V and 0 bases from J, with 8 bases between. CDR1 is GTSNPN and CDR2 is SVGIG in the germline V gene (reference sequence). CDR3 length: 14 residues.

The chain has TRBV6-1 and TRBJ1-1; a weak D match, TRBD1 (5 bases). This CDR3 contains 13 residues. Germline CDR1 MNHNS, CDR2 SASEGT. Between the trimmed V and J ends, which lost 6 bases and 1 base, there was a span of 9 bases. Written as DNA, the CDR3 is TGTGCCAGCAGCCGAGACAGGAACACTGAAGCTTTCTTT. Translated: CASSRDRNTEAFF.

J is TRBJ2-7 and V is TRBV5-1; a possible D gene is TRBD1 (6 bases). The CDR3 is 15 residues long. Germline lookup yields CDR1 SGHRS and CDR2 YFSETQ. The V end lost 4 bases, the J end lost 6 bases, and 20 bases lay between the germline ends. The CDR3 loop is CASSPGHSVTSEQYF. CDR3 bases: TGCGCCAGCAGCCCGGGACATAGCGTGACTTCCGAGCAGTACTTC.

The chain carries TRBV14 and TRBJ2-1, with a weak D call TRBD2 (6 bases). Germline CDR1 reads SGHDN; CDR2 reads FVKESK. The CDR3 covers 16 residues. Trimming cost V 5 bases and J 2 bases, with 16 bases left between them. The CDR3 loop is CASSTPGLGPYNEQFF. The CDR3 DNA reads TGTGCCAGCAGCACACCGGGACTGGGGCCCTACAATGAGCAGTTCTTC.

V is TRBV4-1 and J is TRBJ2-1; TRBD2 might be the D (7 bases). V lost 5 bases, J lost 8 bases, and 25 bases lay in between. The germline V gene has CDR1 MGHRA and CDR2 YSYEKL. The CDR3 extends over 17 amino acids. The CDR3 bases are TGCGCCAGCAGCAAGGCCGGGGGCGGGAGTTACGTCGATGAGCAGTTCTTC. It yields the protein CASSKAGGGSYVDEQFF.

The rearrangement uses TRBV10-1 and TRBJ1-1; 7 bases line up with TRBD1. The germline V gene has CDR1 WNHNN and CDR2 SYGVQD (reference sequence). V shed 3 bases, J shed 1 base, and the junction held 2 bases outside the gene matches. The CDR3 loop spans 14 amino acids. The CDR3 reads CASSDYRGNTEAFF. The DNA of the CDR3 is TGCGCCAGCAGTGACTACAGGGGGAACACTGAAGCTTTCTTT.

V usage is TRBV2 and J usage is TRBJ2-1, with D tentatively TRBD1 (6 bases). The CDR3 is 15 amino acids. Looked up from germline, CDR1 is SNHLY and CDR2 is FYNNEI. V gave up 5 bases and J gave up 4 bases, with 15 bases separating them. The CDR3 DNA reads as TGTGCCAGCAGTACCACAGGGCATGAATACAATGAGCAGTTCTTC. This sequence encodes CASSTTGHEYNEQFF.

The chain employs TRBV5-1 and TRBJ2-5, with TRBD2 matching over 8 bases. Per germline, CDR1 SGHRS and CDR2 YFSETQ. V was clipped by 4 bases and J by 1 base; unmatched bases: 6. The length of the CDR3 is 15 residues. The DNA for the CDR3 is TGCGCCAGCAGCCGAGCGGGGGAGCCCCAAGAGACCCAGTACTTC. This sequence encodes CASSRAGEPQETQYF.

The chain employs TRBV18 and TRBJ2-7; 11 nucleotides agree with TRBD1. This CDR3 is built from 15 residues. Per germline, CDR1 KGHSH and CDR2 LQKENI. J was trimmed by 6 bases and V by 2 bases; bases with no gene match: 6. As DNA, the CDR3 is TGTGCCAGCTCACCAGCGGACAGGGGGCGAAGCGAGCAGTACTTC. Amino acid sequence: CASSPADRGRSEQYF.

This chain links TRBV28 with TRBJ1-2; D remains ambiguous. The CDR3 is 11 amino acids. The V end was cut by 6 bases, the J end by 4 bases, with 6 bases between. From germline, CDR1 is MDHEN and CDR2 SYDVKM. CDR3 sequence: CASRSSYGYTF. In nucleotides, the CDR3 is TGTGCCAGCAGATCCAGCTATGGCTACACCTTC.